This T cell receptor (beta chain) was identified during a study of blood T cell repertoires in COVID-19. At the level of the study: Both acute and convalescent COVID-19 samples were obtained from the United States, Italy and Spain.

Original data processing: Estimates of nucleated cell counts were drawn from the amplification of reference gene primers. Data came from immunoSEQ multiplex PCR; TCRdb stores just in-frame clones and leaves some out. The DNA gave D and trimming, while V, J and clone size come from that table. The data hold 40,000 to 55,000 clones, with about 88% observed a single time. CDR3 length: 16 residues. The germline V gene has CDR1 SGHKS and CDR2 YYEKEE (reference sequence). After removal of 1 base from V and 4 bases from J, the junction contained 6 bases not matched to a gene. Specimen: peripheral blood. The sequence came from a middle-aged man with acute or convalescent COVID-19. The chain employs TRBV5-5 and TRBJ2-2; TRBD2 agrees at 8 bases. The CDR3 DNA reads TGTGCCAGCAGCTTGAATCCGGGAGGGCCCACCGGGGAGCTGTTTTTT. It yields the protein CASSLNPGGPTGELFF.